This is a list of T cell receptor beta chains from one sample in a study of cytomegalovirus exposure and HLA in healthy donors. Produced via immunoSEQ multiplex PCR; TCRdb's table is partial and in-frame only. The data show approximately 210,000 clones, approximately 79% seen once. The sequenced sample consisted of PBMCs. The origin of the receptors is a male donor in good health and CMV-seronegative. CDR3s include the opening cysteine and the closing phenylalanine or tryptophan. Fields, in order: D gene, J gene, clone size, V gene, CDR3 protein, CDR3 DNA. The D gene is left open where the match is weak. Size values are once, few and many counts, or a class for expanded clones, and some rows have none.

D gene: TRBD2; J gene: TRBJ2-1; clone size: once; V gene: TRBV5-1; CDR3 protein: CASSWLRSSGSSYNEQFF; CDR3 DNA: TGCGCCAGCAGCTGGCTCCGATCTAGCGGGAGCTCCTACAATGAGCAGTTCTTC
D gene: TRBD1; J gene: TRBJ2-7; clone size: -; V gene: TRBV29-1; CDR3 protein: CSVPGQGNYEQYF; CDR3 DNA: TGCAGCGTTCCGGGACAGGGGAACTACGAGCAGTACTTC
D gene: TRBD1; J gene: TRBJ1-4; clone size: -; V gene: TRBV9; CDR3 protein: CASSPLGTARTEKLFF; CDR3 DNA: TGTGCCAGCAGCCCCCTAGGGACAGCGAGAACCGAAAAACTGTTTTTT
D gene: TRBD1; J gene: TRBJ2-7; clone size: few; V gene: TRBV6-6; CDR3 protein: CASSTPDRAGAYEQYF; CDR3 DNA: TGTGCCAGCAGTACCCCGGACAGGGCCGGGGCCTACGAGCAGTACTTC
D gene: TRBD1; J gene: TRBJ2-7; clone size: -; V gene: TRBV5-1; CDR3 protein: CASSFRGQGAYEQYF; CDR3 DNA: TGCGCCAGCAGCTTCCGGGGACAGGGGGCCTACGAGCAGTACTTC
D gene: TRBD2; J gene: TRBJ2-7; clone size: -; V gene: TRBV19; CDR3 protein: CASRQAMGLVDEQYF; CDR3 DNA: TGTGCCAGTAGGCAGGCAATGGGACTAGTAGACGAGCAGTACTTC
D gene: TRBD2; J gene: TRBJ2-3; clone size: -; V gene: TRBV19; CDR3 protein: CASSTYSGRERTDTQYF; CDR3 DNA: TGTGCCAGTAGTACTTATAGCGGGAGGGAACGCACAGATACGCAGTATTTT
D gene: -; J gene: TRBJ2-1; clone size: once; V gene: TRBV19; CDR3 protein: CASSIPSIAEQFF; CDR3 DNA: TGTGCCAGTAGTATCCCCTCCATAGCTGAGCAGTTCTTC
D gene: TRBD2; J gene: TRBJ2-3; clone size: few; V gene: TRBV27; CDR3 protein: CASSLTSGSTDTQYF; CDR3 DNA: TGTGCCAGCAGTTTAACTAGCGGTAGCACAGATACGCAGTATTTT
D gene: -; J gene: TRBJ1-1; clone size: -; V gene: TRBV11-1; CDR3 protein: CASSNLRGTEAFF; CDR3 DNA: TGTGCCAGCAGTAACCTAAGGGGCACTGAAGCTTTCTTT
D gene: TRBD1; J gene: TRBJ2-7; clone size: -; V gene: TRBV7-6; CDR3 protein: CASSPTGTAKEQYF; CDR3 DNA: TGTGCCAGCAGTCCTACCGGGACAGCCAAAGAGCAGTACTTC
D gene: -; J gene: TRBJ2-7; clone size: few; V gene: TRBV7-8; CDR3 protein: CASSSGAYEQYF; CDR3 DNA: TGTGCCAGCAGCTCGGGTGCATACGAGCAGTACTTC
D gene: TRBD2; J gene: TRBJ2-3; clone size: -; V gene: TRBV28; CDR3 protein: CASGTPGGNTQYF; CDR3 DNA: TGTGCCAGTGGGACCCCGGGGGGGAATACGCAGTATTTT
D gene: -; J gene: TRBJ2-1; clone size: -; V gene: TRBV10-3; CDR3 protein: CAISEGGMNNEQFF; CDR3 DNA: TGTGCCATCAGTGAGGGGGGGATGAACAATGAGCAGTTCTTC
D gene: TRBD1; J gene: TRBJ2-7; clone size: -; V gene: TRBV9; CDR3 protein: CASGTGDSYEQYF; CDR3 DNA: TGTGCCAGCGGGACAGGGGACTCCTACGAGCAGTACTTC
D gene: -; J gene: TRBJ2-1; clone size: -; V gene: TRBV5-6; CDR3 protein: CASRPTGRHPGNEQFF; CDR3 DNA: TGTGCCAGCCGCCCAACGGGGAGGCATCCCGGAAATGAGCAGTTCTTC
D gene: TRBD1; J gene: TRBJ2-2; clone size: -; V gene: TRBV11-3; CDR3 protein: CASSFDRGNTGELFF; CDR3 DNA: TGTGCCAGCAGCTTCGACAGGGGAAACACCGGGGAGCTGTTTTTT
D gene: TRBD1; J gene: TRBJ1-1; clone size: -; V gene: TRBV19; CDR3 protein: CASSTLGQGLEGTEAFF; CDR3 DNA: TGTGCCAGTAGTACCCTGGGACAGGGTCTTGAGGGCACTGAAGCTTTCTTT
D gene: -; J gene: TRBJ2-7; clone size: -; V gene: TRBV5-4; CDR3 protein: CASSRREAGVYEQYF; CDR3 DNA: TGTGCCAGCAGCCGGCGAGAGGCAGGGGTCTACGAGCAGTACTTC
D gene: TRBD2; J gene: TRBJ2-1; clone size: -; V gene: TRBV6-5; CDR3 protein: CASSYAGGIEQFF; CDR3 DNA: TGTGCCAGCAGTTACGCGGGGGGTATTGAGCAGTTCTTC
D gene: TRBD1; J gene: TRBJ1-1; clone size: -; V gene: TRBV5-1; CDR3 protein: CASSREGDRRDEAFF; CDR3 DNA: TGCGCCAGCAGCCGGGAAGGGGACAGACGCGATGAAGCTTTCTTT
D gene: -; J gene: TRBJ2-7; clone size: -; V gene: TRBV7-8; CDR3 protein: CASSFRTVEQYF; CDR3 DNA: TGTGCCAGCAGCTTCCGGACAGTAGAGCAGTACTTC
D gene: -; J gene: TRBJ1-2; clone size: -; V gene: TRBV9; CDR3 protein: CASSIGGGIGGYTF; CDR3 DNA: TGTGCCAGCAGCATTGGGGGAGGAATTGGTGGCTACACCTTC
D gene: -; J gene: TRBJ1-1; clone size: -; V gene: TRBV7-6; CDR3 protein: CASSLAEDTEAFF; CDR3 DNA: TGTGCCAGCAGCTTGGCGGAGGACACTGAAGCTTTCTTT
D gene: -; J gene: TRBJ2-7; clone size: -; V gene: TRBV5-1; CDR3 protein: CASSWSGDEQYF; CDR3 DNA: TGCGCCAGCAGCTGGTCGGGGGACGAGCAGTACTTC
D gene: TRBD2; J gene: TRBJ2-1; clone size: -; V gene: TRBV5-4; CDR3 protein: CASSLAGTSSYNEQFF; CDR3 DNA: TGTGCCAGCAGCTTGGCCGGGACTAGCTCCTACAATGAGCAGTTCTTC
D gene: TRBD1; J gene: TRBJ1-1; clone size: -; V gene: TRBV5-5; CDR3 protein: CASSYFRGRGDTEAFF; CDR3 DNA: TGTGCCAGCAGCTACTTCAGGGGGCGCGGGGACACTGAAGCTTTCTTT
D gene: -; J gene: TRBJ2-7; clone size: few; V gene: TRBV4-3; CDR3 protein: CASSQDSRGPYEQYF; CDR3 DNA: TGCGCCAGCAGCCAAGATTCGCGCGGCCCCTACGAGCAGTACTTC
D gene: TRBD2; J gene: TRBJ2-3; clone size: -; V gene: TRBV28; CDR3 protein: CASSESGRAADTQYF; CDR3 DNA: TGTGCCAGCAGCGAAAGCGGGAGGGCCGCAGATACGCAGTATTTT
D gene: -; J gene: TRBJ2-7; clone size: -; V gene: TRBV4-1; CDR3 protein: CASSHQGDRTPYEQYF; CDR3 DNA: TGCGCCAGCAGCCATCAGGGCGACAGGACCCCCTACGAGCAGTACTTC
D gene: TRBD1; J gene: TRBJ1-1; clone size: -; V gene: TRBV4-1; CDR3 protein: CASSRTQGGGTEAFF; CDR3 DNA: TGCGCCAGCAGCCGAACACAGGGGGGAGGGACTGAAGCTTTCTTT
D gene: TRBD1; J gene: TRBJ1-2; clone size: -; V gene: TRBV6-5; CDR3 protein: CASSFLETGQSYTF; CDR3 DNA: TGTGCCAGCAGTTTTCTAGAGACAGGGCAAAGCTACACCTTC
D gene: TRBD2; J gene: TRBJ2-1; clone size: -; V gene: TRBV5-3; CDR3 protein: CARSLSSSGRYNEQFF; CDR3 DNA: TGTGCCAGAAGCTTGTCGTCCAGCGGGAGGTACAATGAGCAGTTCTTC
D gene: TRBD2; J gene: TRBJ2-2; clone size: -; V gene: TRBV9; CDR3 protein: CASSDQTSGAPSNTGELFF; CDR3 DNA: TGTGCCAGCAGCGACCAGACTAGCGGGGCCCCGTCGAACACCGGGGAGCTGTTTTTT
D gene: -; J gene: TRBJ1-5; clone size: -; V gene: TRBV19; CDR3 protein: CASTLGSGEFWAGNQPQHF; CDR3 DNA: TGTGCCAGTACCCTCGGGTCAGGGGAGTTCTGGGCGGGCAATCAGCCCCAGCATTTT
D gene: TRBD2; J gene: TRBJ2-5; clone size: -; V gene: TRBV4-1; CDR3 protein: CASSQDFGDGRALVETQYF; CDR3 DNA: TGCGCCAGCAGCCAAGATTTTGGCGACGGGAGGGCCTTGGTAGAGACCCAGTACTTC